Included here is one T cell receptor (beta chain) sequence, with context. The identical CDR3 is also encoded by other nucleotide sequences in the sample. This CDR3 has 12 amino acids. Trimming took 0 bases from V and 5 from J, leaving 6 bases between them. Germline V gives CDR1 GTSNPN, CDR2 SVGIG (reference sequence). Methods used by the authors: Researchers report that nucleated cell counts were estimated from reference gene primer amplification. Repertoires were generated with immunoSEQ multiplex PCR, while TCRdb's copy carries only in-frame clones and drops some. That table supplies the V and J calls and clone size; D and trimming were determined from the DNA. The sample holds hundreds of thousands of clones, 80% to 90% seen once. This sample is part of a study of blood T cell repertoires in COVID-19. Across the whole study: Two negative PCRs, clearance, or symptom resolution characterized the recovered Cohort 3 donors.

J is TRBJ2-3 and V is TRBV30, with D uncertain. This TCR came from a middle-aged man in a cohort exposed to, infected with or recovered from COVID-19 (not recorded which). Input material: PBMCs or T cells enriched from blood (not recorded which). This chain's CDR3 is CAWSVSGDTQYF. CDR3 coding DNA: TGTGCCTGGAGTGTGTCCGGAGATACGCAGTATTTT.